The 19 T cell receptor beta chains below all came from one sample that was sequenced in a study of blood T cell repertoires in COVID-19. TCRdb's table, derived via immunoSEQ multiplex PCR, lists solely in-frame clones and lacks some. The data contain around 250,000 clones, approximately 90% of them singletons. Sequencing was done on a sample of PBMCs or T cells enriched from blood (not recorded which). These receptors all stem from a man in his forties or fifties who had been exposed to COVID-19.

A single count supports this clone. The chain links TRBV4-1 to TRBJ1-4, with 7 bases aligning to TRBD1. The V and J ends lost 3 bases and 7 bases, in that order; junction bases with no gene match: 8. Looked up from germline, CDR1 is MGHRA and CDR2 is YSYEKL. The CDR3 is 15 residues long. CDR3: CASSHPDGTVEKLFF. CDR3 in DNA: TGCGCCAGCAGCCACCCCGACGGGACAGTTGAAAAACTGTTTTTT.

CDR3 sequence: CASKIGTDWAPLHF. The CDR3 DNA reads as TGTGCTAGTAAGATTGGGACAGATTGGGCACCCCTCCACTTT. V gene TRBV12-5 combines with J gene TRBJ1-6, with TRBD1 matching 7 bases. Germline V lookup: CDR1 LGHNT, CDR2 FRNRAP. The CDR3 runs to 14 residues. V lost 8 bases to trimming and J lost 11 bases; unmatched junction nucleotides: 12.

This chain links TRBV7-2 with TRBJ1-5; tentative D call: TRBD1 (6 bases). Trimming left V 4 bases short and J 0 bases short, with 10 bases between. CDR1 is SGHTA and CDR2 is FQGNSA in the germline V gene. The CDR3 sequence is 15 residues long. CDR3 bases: TGTGCCAGCAGCTGGACAGTGGATAGCAATCAGCCCCAGCATTTT. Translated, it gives CASSWTVDSNQPQHF.

This chain's CDR3 is CANEGVLPNSPLHF. The CDR3 DNA follows: TGTGCCAACGAGGGGGTTCTCCCTAATTCACCCCTCCACTTT. V usage is TRBV11-1 and J usage is TRBJ1-6; tentative D call: TRBD1 (6 bases). Germline lookup yields CDR1 SGHAT and CDR2 FQDESV (reference sequence). The length of the CDR3 is 14 residues. With 10 bases removed from V and 6 bases from J, the gap between germline ends came to 16 bases.

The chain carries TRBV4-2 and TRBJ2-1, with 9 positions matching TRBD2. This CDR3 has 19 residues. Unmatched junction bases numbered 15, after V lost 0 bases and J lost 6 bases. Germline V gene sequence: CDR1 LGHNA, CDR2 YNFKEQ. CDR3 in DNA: TGTGCCAGCAGCCAAGAAAGTTTCGTCGCGGCTAGCGGGACCAATGAGCAGTTCTTC. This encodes CASSQESFVAASGTNEQFF.

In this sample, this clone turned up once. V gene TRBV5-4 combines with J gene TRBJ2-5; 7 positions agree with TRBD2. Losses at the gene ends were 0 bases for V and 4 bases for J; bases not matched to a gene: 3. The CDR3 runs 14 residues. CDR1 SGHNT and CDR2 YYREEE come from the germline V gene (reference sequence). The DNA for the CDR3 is TGTGCCAGCAGCTTGGAAGCGGGACGAGAGACCCAGTACTTC. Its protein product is CASSLEAGRETQYF.

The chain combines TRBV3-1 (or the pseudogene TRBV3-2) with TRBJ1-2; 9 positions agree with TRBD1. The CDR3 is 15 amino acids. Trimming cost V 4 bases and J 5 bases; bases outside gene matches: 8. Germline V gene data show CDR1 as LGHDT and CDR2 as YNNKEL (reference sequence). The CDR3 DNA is TGTGCCAGCAGCCGCGGACAGGGGCTTAGTTATGGCTACACCTTC. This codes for CASSRGQGLSYGYTF.

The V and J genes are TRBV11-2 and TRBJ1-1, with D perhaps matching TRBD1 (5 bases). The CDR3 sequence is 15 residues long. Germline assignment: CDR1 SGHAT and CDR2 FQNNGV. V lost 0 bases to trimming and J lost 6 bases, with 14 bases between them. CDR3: CASSLELQVGAEAFF. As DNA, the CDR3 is TGTGCCAGCAGCTTAGAGCTCCAGGTAGGGGCTGAAGCTTTCTTT. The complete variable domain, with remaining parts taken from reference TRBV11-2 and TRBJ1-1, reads EAGVAQSPRYKIIEKRQSVAFWCNPISGHATLYWYQQILGQGPKLLIQFQNNGVVDDSQLPKDRFSAERLKGVDSTLKIQPAKLEDSAVYLCASSLELQVGAEAFFGQGTRLTVV.

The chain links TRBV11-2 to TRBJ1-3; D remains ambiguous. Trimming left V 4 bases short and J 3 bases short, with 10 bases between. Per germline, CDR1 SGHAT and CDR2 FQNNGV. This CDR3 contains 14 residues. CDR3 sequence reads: CASSSYRSGNTIYF. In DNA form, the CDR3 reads TGTGCCAGCAGCTCCTACCGAAGTGGAAACACCATATATTTT.

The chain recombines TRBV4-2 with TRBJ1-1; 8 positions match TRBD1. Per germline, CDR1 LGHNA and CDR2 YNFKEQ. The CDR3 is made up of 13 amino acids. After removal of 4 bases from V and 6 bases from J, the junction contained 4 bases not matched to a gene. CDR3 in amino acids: CASSPDRGPEAFF. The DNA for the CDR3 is TGTGCCAGCAGCCCCGACAGGGGTCCTGAAGCTTTCTTT.

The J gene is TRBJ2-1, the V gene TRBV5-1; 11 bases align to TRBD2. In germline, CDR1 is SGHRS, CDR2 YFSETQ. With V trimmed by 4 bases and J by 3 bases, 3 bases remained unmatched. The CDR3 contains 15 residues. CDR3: CASSTGTSGYNEQFF. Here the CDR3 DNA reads TGCGCCAGCAGCACGGGGACTAGCGGCTACAATGAGCAGTTCTTC.

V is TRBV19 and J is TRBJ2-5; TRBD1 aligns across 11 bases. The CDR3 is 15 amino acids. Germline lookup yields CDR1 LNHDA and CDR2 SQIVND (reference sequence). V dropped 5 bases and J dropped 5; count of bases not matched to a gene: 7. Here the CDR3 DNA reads TGTGCCAGTAGTTCTGGACAGGGGGCGGCGGAGACCCAGTACTTC. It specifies CASSSGQGAAETQYF.

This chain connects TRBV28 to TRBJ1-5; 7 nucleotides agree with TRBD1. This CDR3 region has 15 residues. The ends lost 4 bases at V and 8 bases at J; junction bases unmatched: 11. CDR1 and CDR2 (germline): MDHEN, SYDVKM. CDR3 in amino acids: CASSSGQGDSKPQHF. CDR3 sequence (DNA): TGTGCCAGCAGTTCGGGGCAGGGGGACTCTAAGCCCCAGCATTTT.

CDR3 DNA sequence: TGCGCCAGCAGGGACCCCGGGACACAAACGAGGGCGCAGTATTTT. It encodes CASRDPGTQTRAQYF. This chain connects TRBV4-1 to TRBJ2-3, with a possible D match to TRBD1 (6 bases). The CDR3 spans 15 residues. V shed 6 bases and J shed 10 bases, with 23 bases lying between them. Germline V gives CDR1 MGHRA, CDR2 YSYEKL.

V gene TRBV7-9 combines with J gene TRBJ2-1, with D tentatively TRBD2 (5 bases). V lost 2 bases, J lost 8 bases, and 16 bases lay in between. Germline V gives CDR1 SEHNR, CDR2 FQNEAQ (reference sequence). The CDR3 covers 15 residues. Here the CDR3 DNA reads TGTGCCAGCAGCTTAAAGAATAGCGAGGTGCATGAGCAGTTCTTC. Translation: CASSLKNSEVHEQFF.

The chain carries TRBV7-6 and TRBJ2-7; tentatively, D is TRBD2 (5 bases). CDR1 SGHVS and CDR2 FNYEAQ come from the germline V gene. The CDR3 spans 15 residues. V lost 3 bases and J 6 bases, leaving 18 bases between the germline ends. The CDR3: CASSFEGAPSTEQYF. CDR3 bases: TGTGCCAGCAGCTTCGAGGGAGCCCCTTCTACCGAGCAGTACTTC. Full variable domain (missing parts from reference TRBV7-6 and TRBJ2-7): GAGVSQSPRYKVTKRGQDVALRCDPISGHVSLYWYRQALGQGPEFLTYFNYEAQQDKSGLPNDRFSAERPEGSISTLTIQRTEQRDSAMYRCASSFEGAPSTEQYFGPGTRLTVT.

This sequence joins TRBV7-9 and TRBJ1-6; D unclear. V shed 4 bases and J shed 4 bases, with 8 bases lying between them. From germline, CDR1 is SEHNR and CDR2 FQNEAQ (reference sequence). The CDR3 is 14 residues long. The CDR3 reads CASSSQAYNSPLHF. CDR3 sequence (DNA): TGTGCCAGCAGCTCGCAGGCGTATAATTCACCCCTCCACTTT.

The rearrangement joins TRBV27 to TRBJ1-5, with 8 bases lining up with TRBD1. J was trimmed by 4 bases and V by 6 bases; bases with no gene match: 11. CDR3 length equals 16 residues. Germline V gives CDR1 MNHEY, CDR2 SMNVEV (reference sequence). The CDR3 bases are TGTGCCAGCAGGAAAGAAGGACAGGGAACGAATCAGCCCCAGCATTTT. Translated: CASRKEGQGTNQPQHF.

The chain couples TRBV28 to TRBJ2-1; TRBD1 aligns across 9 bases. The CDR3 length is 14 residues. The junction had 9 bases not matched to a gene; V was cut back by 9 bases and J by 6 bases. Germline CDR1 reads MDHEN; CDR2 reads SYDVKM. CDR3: CARTPGQGSNEQFF. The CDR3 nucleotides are TGTGCCAGGACGCCGGGACAGGGTAGCAATGAGCAGTTCTTC. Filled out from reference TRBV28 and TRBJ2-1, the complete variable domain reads DVKVTQSSRYLVKRTGEKVFLECVQDMDHENMFWYRQDPGLGLRLIYFSYDVKMKEKGDIPEGYSVSREKKERFSLILESASTNQTSMYLCARTPGQGSNEQFFGPGTRLTVL.